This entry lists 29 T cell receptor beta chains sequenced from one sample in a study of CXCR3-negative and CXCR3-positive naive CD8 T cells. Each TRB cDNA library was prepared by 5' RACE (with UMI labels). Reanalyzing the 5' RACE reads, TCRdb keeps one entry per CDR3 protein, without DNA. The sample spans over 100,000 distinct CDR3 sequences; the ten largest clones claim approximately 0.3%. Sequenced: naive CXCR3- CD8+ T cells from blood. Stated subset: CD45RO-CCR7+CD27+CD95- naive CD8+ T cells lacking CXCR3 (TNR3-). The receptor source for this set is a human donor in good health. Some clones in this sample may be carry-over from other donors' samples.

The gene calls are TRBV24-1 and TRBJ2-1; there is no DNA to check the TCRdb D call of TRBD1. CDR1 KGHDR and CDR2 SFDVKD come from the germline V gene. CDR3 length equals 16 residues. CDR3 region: CATSDLGTGQGDEQFF.

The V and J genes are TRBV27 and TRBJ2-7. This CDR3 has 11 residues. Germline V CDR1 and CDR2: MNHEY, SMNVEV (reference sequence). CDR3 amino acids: CASSYNYEQYF.

The CDR3 sequence is CASSRQGPINEQFF. This sequence joins TRBV4-1 and TRBJ2-1; TCRdb's D gene call, TRBD2, goes unchecked for lack of DNA. From germline, CDR1 is MGHRA and CDR2 YSYEKL. The CDR3 loop spans 14 amino acids.

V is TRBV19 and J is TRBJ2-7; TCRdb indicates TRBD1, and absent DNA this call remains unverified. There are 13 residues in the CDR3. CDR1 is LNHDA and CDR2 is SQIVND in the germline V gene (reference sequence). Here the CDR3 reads CASSSPSRYEQYF.

Here the CDR3 reads CASSYTFGHTEAFF. The chain links TRBV6-2 or TRBV6-3 to TRBJ1-1. CDR3 length equals 14 residues. CDR1 is MNHEY and CDR2 is SVGEGT in the germline V gene.

The CDR3 reads CSVGWTSGTGELFF. The rearrangement joins TRBV29-1 to TRBJ2-2; TCRdb's assignment of TRBD2 cannot be checked, as there is no DNA. Germline V CDR1 and CDR2: SQVTM, ANQGSEA. This CDR3 region has 14 residues.

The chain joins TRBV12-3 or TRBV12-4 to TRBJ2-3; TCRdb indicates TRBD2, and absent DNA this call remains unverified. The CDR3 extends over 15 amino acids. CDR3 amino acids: CASSFLASSTDTQYF.

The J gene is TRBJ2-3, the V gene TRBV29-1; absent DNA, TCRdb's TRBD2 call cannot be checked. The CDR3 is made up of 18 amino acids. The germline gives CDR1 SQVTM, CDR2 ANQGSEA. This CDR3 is CSVRGTSGLTAGTDTQYF.

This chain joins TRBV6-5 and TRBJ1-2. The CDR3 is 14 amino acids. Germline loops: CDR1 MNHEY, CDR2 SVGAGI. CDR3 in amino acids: CASSYEGANYGYTF.

Here the CDR3 reads CASSARTRGPQETQYF. V usage is TRBV9 and J usage is TRBJ2-5; TCRdb picks TRBD1, but there is no DNA to check that call. The CDR3 is made up of 16 amino acids. CDR1 and CDR2 (germline): SGDLS, YYNGEE.

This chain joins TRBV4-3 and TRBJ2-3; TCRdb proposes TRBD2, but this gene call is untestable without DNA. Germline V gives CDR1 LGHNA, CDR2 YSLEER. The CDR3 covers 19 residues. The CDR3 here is CASSQEGPLLAGPGDTQYF.

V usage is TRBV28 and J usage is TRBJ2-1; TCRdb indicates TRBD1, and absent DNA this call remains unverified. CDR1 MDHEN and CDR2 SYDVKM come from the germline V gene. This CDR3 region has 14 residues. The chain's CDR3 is CASRDDRGINEQFF.

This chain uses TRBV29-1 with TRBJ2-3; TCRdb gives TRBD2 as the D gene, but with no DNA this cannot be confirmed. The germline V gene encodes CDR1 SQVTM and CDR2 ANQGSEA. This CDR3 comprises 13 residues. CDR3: CSTGLAASDTQYF.

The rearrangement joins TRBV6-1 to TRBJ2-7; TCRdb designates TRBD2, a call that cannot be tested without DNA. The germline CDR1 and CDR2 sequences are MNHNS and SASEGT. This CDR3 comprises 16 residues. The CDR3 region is CASSEDTGPFSYEQYF.

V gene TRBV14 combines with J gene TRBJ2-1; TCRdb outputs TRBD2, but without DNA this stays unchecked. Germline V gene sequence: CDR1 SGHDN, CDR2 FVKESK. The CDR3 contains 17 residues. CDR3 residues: CASSQGVRTSENNEQFF.

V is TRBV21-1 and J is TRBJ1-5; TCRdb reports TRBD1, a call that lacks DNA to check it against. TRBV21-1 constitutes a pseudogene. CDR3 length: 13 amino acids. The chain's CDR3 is CASTKTGEQPQHF.

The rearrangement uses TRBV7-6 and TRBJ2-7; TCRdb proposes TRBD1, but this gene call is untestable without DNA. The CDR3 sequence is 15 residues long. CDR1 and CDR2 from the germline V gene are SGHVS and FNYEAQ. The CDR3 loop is CASSLGTAQSYEQYF.

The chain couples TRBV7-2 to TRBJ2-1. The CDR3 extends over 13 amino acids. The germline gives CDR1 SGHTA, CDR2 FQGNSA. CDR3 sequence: CASSLAFHNEQFF.

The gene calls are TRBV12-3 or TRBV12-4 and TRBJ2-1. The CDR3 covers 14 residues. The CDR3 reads CASIGEASYNEQFF.

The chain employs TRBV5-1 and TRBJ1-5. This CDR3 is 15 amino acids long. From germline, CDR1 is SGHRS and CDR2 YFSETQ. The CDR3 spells CASSLDPGPGQPQHF.

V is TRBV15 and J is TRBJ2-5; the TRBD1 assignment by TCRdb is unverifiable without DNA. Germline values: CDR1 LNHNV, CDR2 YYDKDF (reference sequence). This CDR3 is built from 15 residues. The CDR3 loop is CATSRKGRTQETQYF. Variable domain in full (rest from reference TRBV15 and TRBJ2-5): DAMVIQNPRYQVTQFGKPVTLSCSQTLNHNVMYWYQQKSSQAPKLLFHYYDKDFNNEADTPDNFQSRRPNTSFCFLDIRSPGLGDTAMYLCATSRKGRTQETQYFGPGTRLLVL.

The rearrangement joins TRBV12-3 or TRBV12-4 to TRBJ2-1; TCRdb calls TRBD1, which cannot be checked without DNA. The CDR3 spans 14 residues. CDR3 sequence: CAILTGGGYNEQFF.

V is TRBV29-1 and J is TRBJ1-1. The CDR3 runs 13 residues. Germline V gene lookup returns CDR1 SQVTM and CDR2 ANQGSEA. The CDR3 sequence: CSVVVEEITEAFF. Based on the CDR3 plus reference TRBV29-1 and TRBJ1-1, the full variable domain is SAVISQKPSRDICQRGTSLTIQCQVDSQVTMMFWYRQQPGQSLTLIATANQGSEATYESGFVIDKFPISRPNLTFSTLTVSNMSPEDSSIYLCSVVVEEITEAFFGQGTRLTVV.

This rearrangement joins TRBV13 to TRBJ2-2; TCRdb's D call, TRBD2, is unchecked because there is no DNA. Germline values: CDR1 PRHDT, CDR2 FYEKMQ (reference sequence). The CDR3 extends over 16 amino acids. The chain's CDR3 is CASSRIRGGSTGELFF.

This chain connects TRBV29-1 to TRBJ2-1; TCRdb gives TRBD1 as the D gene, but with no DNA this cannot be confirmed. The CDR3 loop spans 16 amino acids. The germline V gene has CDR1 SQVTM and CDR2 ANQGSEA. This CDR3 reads CSVEAGAVLTYNEQFF.

CDR3 in amino acids: CSSEAGGNSYEQYF. This chain links TRBV28 with TRBJ2-7; lacking DNA, the TRBD2 call made by TCRdb goes unchecked. In germline, CDR1 is MDHEN, CDR2 SYDVKM. This CDR3 contains 14 residues.

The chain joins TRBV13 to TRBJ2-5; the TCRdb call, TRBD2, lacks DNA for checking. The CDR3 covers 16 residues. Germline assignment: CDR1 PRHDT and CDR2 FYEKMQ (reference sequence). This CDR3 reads CASGGWLADPVRTQYF.

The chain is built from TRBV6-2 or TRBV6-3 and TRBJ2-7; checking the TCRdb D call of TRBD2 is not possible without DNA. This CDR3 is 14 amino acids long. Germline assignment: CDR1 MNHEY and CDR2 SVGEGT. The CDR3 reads CASRRLAGHYEQYF.

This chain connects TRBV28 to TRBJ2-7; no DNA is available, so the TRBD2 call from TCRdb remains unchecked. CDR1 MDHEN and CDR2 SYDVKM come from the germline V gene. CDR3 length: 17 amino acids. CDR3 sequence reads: CASSDNREGRWAYEQYF.